This T cell receptor (beta chain) stems from a study of T cell responses to AZD1222 COVID-19 vaccine. Across the whole study: Pooled together were second doses at about 4 or about 12 weeks.

Repertoires were generated with immunoSEQ multiplex PCR, while TCRdb's copy carries only in-frame clones and drops some. Here the sample spans 90,000 to 150,000 clones, approximately 83% being singletons. The CDR3 spans 15 residues. Germline-derived CDR1 and CDR2 are SGHTA and FQGNSA. The V and J ends lost 4 bases and 1 base respectively, with 14 bases between them. The receptor's source is an adult in good health. The material was peripheral blood, obtained on day 0 of AZD1222 vaccination. The chain has TRBV7-2 and TRBJ2-7; maybe TRBD2 (6 bases). The CDR3 reads CASSSEAGTSYEQYF. The CDR3 DNA sequence: TGTGCCAGCAGCTCCGAGGCTGGGACTTCCTACGAGCAGTACTTC.